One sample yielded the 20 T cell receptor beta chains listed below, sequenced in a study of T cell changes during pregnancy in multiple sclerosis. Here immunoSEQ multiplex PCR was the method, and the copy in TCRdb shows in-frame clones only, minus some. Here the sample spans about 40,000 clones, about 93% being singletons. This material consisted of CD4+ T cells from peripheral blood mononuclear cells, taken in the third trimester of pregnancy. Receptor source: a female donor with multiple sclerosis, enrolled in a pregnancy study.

The CDR3 coding sequence is TGTGCCAGCTCACCAAACAGGCCTCAGAGTGGAAACACTGAAGCTTTCTTT. Its translation is CASSPNRPQSGNTEAFF. The chain has TRBV18 and TRBJ1-1, with a weak D call TRBD1 (5 bases). Trimming stripped 2 bases from V and 2 bases from J, with 18 bases between. Germline V gene sequence: CDR1 KGHSH, CDR2 LQKENI. CDR3 length: 17 residues. Filled out from reference TRBV18 and TRBJ1-1, the complete variable domain reads NAGVMQNPRHLVRRRGQEARLRCSPMKGHSHVYWYRQLPEEGLKFMVYLQKENIIDESGMPKERFSAEFPKEGPSILRIQQVVRGDSAAYFCASSPNRPQSGNTEAFFGQGTRLTVV.

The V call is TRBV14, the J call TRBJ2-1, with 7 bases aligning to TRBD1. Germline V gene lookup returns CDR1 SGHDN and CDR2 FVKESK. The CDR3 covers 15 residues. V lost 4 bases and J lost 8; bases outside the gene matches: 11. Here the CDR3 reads CASSPTTGLADEQFF. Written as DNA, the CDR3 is TGTGCCAGCAGCCCGACGACAGGGCTTGCGGATGAGCAGTTCTTC.

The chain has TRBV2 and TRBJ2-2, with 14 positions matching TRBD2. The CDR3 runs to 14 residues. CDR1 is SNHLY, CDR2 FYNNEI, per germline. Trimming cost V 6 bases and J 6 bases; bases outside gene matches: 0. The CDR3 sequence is CASRGLAGAGELFF. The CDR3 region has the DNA TGTGCCAGCAGGGGACTAGCGGGAGCCGGGGAGCTGTTTTTT.

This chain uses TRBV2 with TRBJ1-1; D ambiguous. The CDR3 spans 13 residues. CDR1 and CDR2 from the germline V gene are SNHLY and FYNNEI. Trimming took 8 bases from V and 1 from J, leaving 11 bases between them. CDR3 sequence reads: CASGGRRNTEAFF. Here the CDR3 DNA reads TGTGCCAGCGGCGGCAGAAGGAACACTGAAGCTTTCTTT.

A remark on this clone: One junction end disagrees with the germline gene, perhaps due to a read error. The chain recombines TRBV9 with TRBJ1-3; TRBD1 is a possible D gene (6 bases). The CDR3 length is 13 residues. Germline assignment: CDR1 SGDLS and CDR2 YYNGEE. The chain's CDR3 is CASSTGSENTIYF. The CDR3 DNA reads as TGTGCCAGCAGCACAGGGTCTGAAAACACCATATATTTT.

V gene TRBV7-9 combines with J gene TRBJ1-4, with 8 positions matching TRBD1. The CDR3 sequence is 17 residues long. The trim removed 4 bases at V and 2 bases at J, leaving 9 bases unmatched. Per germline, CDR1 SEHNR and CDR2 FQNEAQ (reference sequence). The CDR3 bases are TGTGCCAGCAGCTCCAGCCGTGGGACAGGTACTAATGAAAAACTGTTTTTT. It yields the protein CASSSSRGTGTNEKLFF.

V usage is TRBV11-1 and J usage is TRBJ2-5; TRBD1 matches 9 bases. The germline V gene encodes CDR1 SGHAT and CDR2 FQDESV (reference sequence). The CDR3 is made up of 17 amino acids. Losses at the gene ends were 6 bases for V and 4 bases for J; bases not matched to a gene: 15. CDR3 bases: TGTGCCAGCAGTTACAAGAAGGACAGGGGACATCGAGAGACCCAGTACTTC. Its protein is CASSYKKDRGHRETQYF.

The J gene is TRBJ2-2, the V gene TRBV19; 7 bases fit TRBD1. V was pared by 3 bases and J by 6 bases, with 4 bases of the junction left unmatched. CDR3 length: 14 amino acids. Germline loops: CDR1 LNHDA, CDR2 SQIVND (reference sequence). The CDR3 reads CASSIYRGPGELFF. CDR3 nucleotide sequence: TGTGCCAGTAGTATCTACAGGGGTCCCGGGGAGCTGTTTTTT. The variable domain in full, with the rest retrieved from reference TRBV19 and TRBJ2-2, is DGGITQSPKYLFRKEGQNVTLSCEQNLNHDAMYWYRQDPGQGLRLIYYSQIVNDFQKGDIAEGYSVSREKKESFPLTVTSAQKNPTAFYLCASSIYRGPGELFFGEGSRLTVL.

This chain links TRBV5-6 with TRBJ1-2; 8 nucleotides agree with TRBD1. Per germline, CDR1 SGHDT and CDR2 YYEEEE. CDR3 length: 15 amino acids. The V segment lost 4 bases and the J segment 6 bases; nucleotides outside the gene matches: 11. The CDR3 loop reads CASSGVIRGQDGYTF. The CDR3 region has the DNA TGTGCCAGCAGCGGAGTCATCAGGGGGCAGGATGGCTACACCTTC.

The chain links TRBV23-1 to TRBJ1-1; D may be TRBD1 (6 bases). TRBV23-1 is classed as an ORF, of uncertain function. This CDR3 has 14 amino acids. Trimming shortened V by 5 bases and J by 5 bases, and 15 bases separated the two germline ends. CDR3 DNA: TGCGCCAGCAGTGATCCTAATAGGGGGACTGAAGCTTTCTTT. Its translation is CASSDPNRGTEAFF.

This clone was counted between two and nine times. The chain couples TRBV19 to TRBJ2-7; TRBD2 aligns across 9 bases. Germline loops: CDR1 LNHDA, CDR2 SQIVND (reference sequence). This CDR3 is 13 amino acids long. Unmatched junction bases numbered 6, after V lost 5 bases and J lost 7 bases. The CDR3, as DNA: TGTGCCAGTAGTGAGCTAGCGGGACGGGAGCAGTACTTC. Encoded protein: CASSELAGREQYF.

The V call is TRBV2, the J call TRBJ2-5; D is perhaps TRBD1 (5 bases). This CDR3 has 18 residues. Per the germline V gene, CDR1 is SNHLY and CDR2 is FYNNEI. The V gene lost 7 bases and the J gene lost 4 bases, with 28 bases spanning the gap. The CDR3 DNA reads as TGTGCCAGCAAAAAAGCCCCCCGCCGGACAATTATACGAGAGACCCAGTACTTC. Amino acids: CASKKAPRRTIIRETQYF.

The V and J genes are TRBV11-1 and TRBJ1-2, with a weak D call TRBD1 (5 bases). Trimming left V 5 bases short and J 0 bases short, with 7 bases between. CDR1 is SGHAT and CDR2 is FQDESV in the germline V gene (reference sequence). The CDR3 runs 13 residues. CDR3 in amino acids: CASSRTTNYGYTF. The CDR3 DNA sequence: TGTGCCAGCAGCAGGACAACTAACTATGGCTACACCTTC.

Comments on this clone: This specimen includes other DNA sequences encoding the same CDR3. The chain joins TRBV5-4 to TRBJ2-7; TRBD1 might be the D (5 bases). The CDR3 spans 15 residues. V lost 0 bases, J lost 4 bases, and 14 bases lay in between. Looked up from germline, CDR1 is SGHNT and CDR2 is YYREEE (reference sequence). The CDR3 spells CASSLAGREGYEQYF. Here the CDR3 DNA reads TGTGCCAGCAGCTTGGCGGGCAGGGAAGGATACGAGCAGTACTTC.

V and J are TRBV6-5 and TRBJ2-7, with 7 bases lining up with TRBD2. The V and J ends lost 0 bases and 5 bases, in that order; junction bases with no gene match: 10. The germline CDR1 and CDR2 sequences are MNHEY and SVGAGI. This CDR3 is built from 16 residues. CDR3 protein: CASSYSMSGGKNEQYF. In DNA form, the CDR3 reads TGTGCCAGCAGTTACTCGATGTCCGGGGGGAAGAACGAGCAGTACTTC.

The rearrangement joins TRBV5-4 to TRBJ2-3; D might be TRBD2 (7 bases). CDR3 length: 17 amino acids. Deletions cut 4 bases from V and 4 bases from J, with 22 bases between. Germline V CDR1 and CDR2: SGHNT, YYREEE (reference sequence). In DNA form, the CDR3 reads TGTGCCAGCAGCCTTGGGGGGGCAGGACGAGCGGCAGATACGCAGTATTTT. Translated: CASSLGGAGRAADTQYF. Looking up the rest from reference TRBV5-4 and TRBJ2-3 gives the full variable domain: ETGVTQSPTHLIKTRGQQVTLRCSSQSGHNTVSWYQQALGQGPQFIFQYYREEENGRGNFPPRFSGLQFPNYSSELNVNALELDDSALYLCASSLGGAGRAADTQYFGPGTRLTVL.

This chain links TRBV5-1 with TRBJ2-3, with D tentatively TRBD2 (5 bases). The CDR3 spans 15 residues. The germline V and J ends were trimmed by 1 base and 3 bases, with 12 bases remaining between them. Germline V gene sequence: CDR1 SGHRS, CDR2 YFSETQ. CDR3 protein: CASSLRGVPTDTQYF. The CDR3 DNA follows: TGCGCCAGCAGCTTGCGGGGAGTCCCTACAGATACGCAGTATTTT.

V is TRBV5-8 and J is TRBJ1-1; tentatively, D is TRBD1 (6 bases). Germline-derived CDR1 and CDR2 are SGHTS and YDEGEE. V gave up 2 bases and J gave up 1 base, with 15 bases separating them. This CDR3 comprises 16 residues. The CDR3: CASSLRQGLGNTEAFF. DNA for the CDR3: TGTGCCAGCAGCTTACGGCAGGGGCTGGGGAACACTGAAGCTTTCTTT.

Here the CDR3 reads CASSLRGGLASLNYEQYF. The CDR3 DNA reads TGTGCCAGCAGTTTAAGAGGGGGCCTCGCCTCATTAAATTACGAGCAGTACTTC. The rearrangement links TRBV28 to TRBJ2-7; TRBD1 aligns across 7 bases. CDR3 length equals 18 residues. Germline CDR1 MDHEN, CDR2 SYDVKM. V was clipped by 2 bases and J by 4 bases; unmatched bases: 17.

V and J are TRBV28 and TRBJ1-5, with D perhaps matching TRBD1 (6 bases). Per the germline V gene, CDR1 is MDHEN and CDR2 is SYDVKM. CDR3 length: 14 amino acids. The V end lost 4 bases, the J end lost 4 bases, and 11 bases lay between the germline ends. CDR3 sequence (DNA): TGTGCCAGCAGTTCACCCAGGGGAAATCAGCCCCAGCATTTT. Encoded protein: CASSSPRGNQPQHF.